Below, 17 T cell receptor beta chains from the same sample are listed, as sequenced in a study of blood T cell repertoires in COVID-19. Clones were sequenced by immunoSEQ multiplex PCR, and TCRdb holds only the in-frame ones, with some missing. The table shows some 95,000 clones, with around 72% occurring only once. Sample: peripheral blood. The receptors were sampled from a man between 65 and 85 years old with acute or convalescent COVID-19.

This clone was counted a single time. The genes are TRBV29-1 and TRBJ1-2, with TRBD1 as a possible D gene (6 bases). V was pared by 0 bases and J by 3 bases, with 14 bases between. This CDR3 is built from 15 residues. Germline lookup yields CDR1 SQVTM and CDR2 ANQGSEA. CDR3 nucleotide sequence: TGCAGCGTTGAAGATTCGGGGGGGGCCTACTATGGCTACACCTTC. Translating it yields CSVEDSGGAYYGYTF.

The chain is built from TRBV10-3 and TRBJ1-2; 10 nucleotides line up with TRBD1. Germline CDR1 ENHRY, CDR2 SYGVKD. The V segment lost 4 bases and the J segment 6 bases; nucleotides outside the gene matches: 5. This CDR3 comprises 14 residues. The CDR3 is CAISGVGTGDGYTF. CDR3 bases: TGTGCCATCAGTGGGGTGGGGACAGGGGATGGCTACACCTTC.

The CDR3 is CASRGHPTPETQYF. The CDR3 DNA reads TGCGCCAGCCGGGGACACCCAACGCCGGAGACCCAGTACTTC. The chain employs TRBV5-1 and TRBJ2-5, with a possible D match to TRBD1 (6 bases). The CDR3 spans 14 residues. Between the trimmed V and J ends, which lost 7 bases and 5 bases, there was a span of 18 bases. The germline V gene encodes CDR1 SGHRS and CDR2 YFSETQ.

The rearrangement uses TRBV5-1 and TRBJ1-6; TRBD1 might be the D (6 bases). This CDR3 contains 15 residues. Germline V lookup: CDR1 SGHRS, CDR2 YFSETQ. The V end was cut by 4 bases, the J end by 10 bases, with 18 bases between. In nucleotides, the CDR3 is TGCGCCAGCAGCACCGGACAGCAAGCAGTATCACCCCTCCACTTT. Encoded protein: CASSTGQQAVSPLHF.

The chain uses TRBV6-1 and TRBJ1-1; D call uncertain. Germline V CDR1 and CDR2: MNHNS, SASEGT. The CDR3 covers 14 residues. V was cut by 0 bases and J by 4 bases, with 9 bases left in between. The CDR3 bases are TGTGCCAGCAGTGAAGCGCTCGGGATCACTGAAGCTTTCTTT. Translated: CASSEALGITEAFF.

This clone was counted once. The rearrangement uses TRBV5-4 and TRBJ2-3; 10 bases fit TRBD2. Germline loops: CDR1 SGHNT, CDR2 YYREEE (reference sequence). This CDR3 has 16 amino acids. The trim removed 4 bases at V and 6 bases at J, leaving 11 bases unmatched. The CDR3 spells CASSIPSGRGGDTQYF. The CDR3 coding sequence is TGTGCCAGCAGCATTCCTAGCGGGAGAGGTGGCGATACGCAGTATTTT.

This chain uses TRBV5-1 with TRBJ2-2, with no clear D. The CDR3 extends over 15 amino acids. V shed 0 bases and J shed 5 bases, with 11 bases lying between them. CDR1 is SGHRS, CDR2 YFSETQ, per germline. DNA for the CDR3: TGCGCCAGCAGCTTGGCCCAACTATCTACCGGGGAGCTGTTTTTT. The encoded protein is CASSLAQLSTGELFF. Combining the CDR3 with reference TRBV5-1 and TRBJ2-2 gives the whole variable domain KAGVTQTPRYLIKTRGQQVTLSCSPISGHRSVSWYQQTPGQGLQFLFEYFSETQRNKGNFPGRFSGRQFSNSRSEMNVSTLELGDSALYLCASSLAQLSTGELFFGEGSRLTVL.

The genes are TRBV5-1 and TRBJ2-3; maybe TRBD2 (6 bases). This CDR3 region has 14 residues. V lost 5 bases and J 4 bases, leaving 14 bases between the germline ends. Germline assignment: CDR1 SGHRS and CDR2 YFSETQ. As DNA, the CDR3 is TGCGCCAGCAGGGAGGGGCCAGAGTCAGATACGCAGTATTTT. This gives the protein CASREGPESDTQYF.

The chain combines TRBV3-1 (or the pseudogene TRBV3-2) with TRBJ1-3; D perhaps matches TRBD1 (6 bases). The germline gives CDR1 LGHDT, CDR2 YNNKEL (reference sequence). Trimming shortened V by 6 bases and J by 1 base, and 13 bases separated the two germline ends. This CDR3 is 15 amino acids long. The CDR3, as DNA: TGTGCCAGCAGTACCAACAGGGTTTCTGGAAACACCATATATTTT. Its translation is CASSTNRVSGNTIYF.

This clone was counted a single time. The rearrangement links TRBV28 to TRBJ2-6; a weak D match, TRBD2 (5 bases). The germline V gene encodes CDR1 MDHEN and CDR2 SYDVKM. V lost 1 base, J lost 4 bases, and 14 bases lay in between. This CDR3 is built from 17 residues. CDR3 sequence (DNA): TGTGCCAGCAGTTTATCGCGGGCCTCCTGGGGGGCCAACGTCCTGACTTTC. The encoded protein is CASSLSRASWGANVLTF.

The V and J genes are TRBV3-1 (or the pseudogene TRBV3-2) and TRBJ1-3; D is ambiguous. This CDR3 is 15 amino acids long. V was cut by 1 base and J by 0 bases, with 7 bases left in between. Germline CDR1 reads LGHDT; CDR2 reads YNNKEL (reference sequence). CDR3 residues: CASSQGHYSGNTIYF. The CDR3 DNA sequence: TGTGCCAGCAGCCAAGGACATTACTCTGGAAACACCATATATTTT.

The chain uses TRBV27 and TRBJ2-3; 9 bases agree with TRBD2. Germline assignment: CDR1 MNHEY and CDR2 SMNVEV (reference sequence). The V segment lost 6 bases and the J segment 6 bases; nucleotides outside the gene matches: 10. The CDR3 is made up of 15 amino acids. As DNA, the CDR3 is TGTGCCAGCAGGCCTAGCGGGATTGGGAGTGATACGCAGTATTTT. It codes for CASRPSGIGSDTQYF.

This clone has a single count. The chain links TRBV10-3 to TRBJ2-7; TRBD1 might be the D (5 bases). The CDR3 has 11 amino acids. The germline V and J ends were trimmed by 9 bases and 6 bases, with 12 bases remaining between them. Germline V CDR1 and CDR2: ENHRY, SYGVKD. CDR3: CAIRQLGEQYF. In nucleotides, the CDR3 is TGTGCCATAAGACAGTTAGGCGAGCAGTACTTC.

This clone was seen more than once but under ten times. V gene TRBV11-2 combines with J gene TRBJ2-3, with 7 bases identical to TRBD1. The CDR3 has 15 amino acids. The ends lost 5 bases at V and 3 bases at J; junction bases unmatched: 8. Germline V gene lookup returns CDR1 SGHAT and CDR2 FQNNGV. CDR3 loop: CASSQLGQDTDTQYF. CDR3 DNA sequence: TGTGCCAGCAGCCAACTCGGACAGGATACAGATACGCAGTATTTT. Drawing the rest from reference TRBV11-2 and TRBJ2-3, the complete variable domain is EAGVAQSPRYKIIEKRQSVAFWCNPISGHATLYWYQQILGQGPKLLIQFQNNGVVDDSQLPKDRFSAERLKGVDSTLKIQPAKLEDSAVYLCASSQLGQDTDTQYFGPGTRLTVL.

This sequence joins TRBV2 and TRBJ1-5, with TRBD1 matching over 8 bases. CDR1 SNHLY and CDR2 FYNNEI come from the germline V gene. The CDR3 consists of 13 residues. Trimming at V came to 7 bases and at J to 2 bases, leaving 1 base not matched to a gene. The CDR3 sequence is CASTDRGNQPQHF. The CDR3 DNA reads as TGTGCCAGCACGGACAGGGGCAATCAGCCCCAGCATTTT.

The rearrangement links TRBV21-1 to TRBJ2-2; the table names TRBD2, a call not compared with the DNA. TRBV21-1 is classified as a pseudogene. The CDR3 consists of 14 residues. CDR3 protein: CASSELAGTGELFF. The DNA of the CDR3 is TGTGCCAGCAGCGAACTAGCGGGAACCGGGGAGCTGTTTTTT.

As for this clone: This specimen includes other DNA sequences encoding the same CDR3. V is TRBV5-1 and J is TRBJ1-4, with a tentative D call TRBD1 (5 bases). Germline CDR1 reads SGHRS; CDR2 reads YFSETQ. The CDR3 loop spans 14 amino acids. The ends were cut back, 0 bases at V and 4 bases at J, with 7 bases in the middle. The CDR3 loop reads CASSLGQGNEKLFF. The DNA for the CDR3 is TGCGCCAGCAGCTTGGGGCAGGGTAATGAAAAACTGTTTTTT. Variable domain in full (rest from reference TRBV5-1 and TRBJ1-4): KAGVTQTPRYLIKTRGQQVTLSCSPISGHRSVSWYQQTPGQGLQFLFEYFSETQRNKGNFPGRFSGRQFSNSRSEMNVSTLELGDSALYLCASSLGQGNEKLFFGSGTQLSVL.